The 25 T cell receptor beta chains in this list originate from one sample, sequenced in a study of Tregs in tolerant kidney transplant recipients. Clones were sequenced by immunoSEQ multiplex PCR, and TCRdb holds only the in-frame ones, with some missing. Among hundreds of thousands of clones listed, 84% were seen once. Sequencing used CD4+ T cells from blood. Every receptor here comes from a human donor in good health.

The chain links TRBV6-5 to TRBJ1-2, with 7 bases fitting TRBD1. The J segment lost 4 bases and the V segment lost 6 bases, leaving 8 bases of the junction unmatched. Germline lookup yields CDR1 MNHEY and CDR2 SVGAGI. This CDR3 region has 14 residues. CDR3 residues: CASRPRQGSYGYTF. The CDR3 DNA reads as TGTGCCAGCAGGCCGAGACAGGGTTCCTATGGCTACACCTTC.

V is TRBV18 and J is TRBJ1-2; D unclear. Germline CDR1 KGHSH, CDR2 LQKENI. The V end was cut by 3 bases, the J end by 1 base, with 9 bases between. The CDR3 totals 14 residues. The CDR3 DNA sequence: TGTGCCAGCTCACCGCTCGACAATAACTATGGCTACACCTTC. It codes for CASSPLDNNYGYTF.

This clone was recorded once. The chain couples TRBV19 to TRBJ1-1; tentatively, D is TRBD1 (5 bases). Germline V gives CDR1 LNHDA, CDR2 SQIVND (reference sequence). Trimming pared 0 bases from V and 1 base from J, leaving 12 bases between. This CDR3 contains 16 residues. The CDR3 loop is CASSIDFDSRNTEAFF. Written as DNA, the CDR3 is TGTGCCAGTAGTATAGATTTCGACAGCAGGAACACTGAAGCTTTCTTT.

V gene TRBV19 combines with J gene TRBJ1-1, with D possibly matching TRBD1 (5 bases). The CDR3 totals 14 residues. Trimming stripped 3 bases from V and 2 bases from J, with 10 bases between. Per the germline V gene, CDR1 is LNHDA and CDR2 is SQIVND (reference sequence). This CDR3 reads CASSIGRVNTEAFF. The CDR3 DNA follows: TGTGCCAGTAGTATTGGCAGGGTAAACACTGAAGCTTTCTTT.

This clone was counted once. This same CDR3 is encoded by further DNA sequences in the sample. The chain employs TRBV6-6 and TRBJ2-1; 10 positions agree with TRBD1. The germline V gene encodes CDR1 MNHNY and CDR2 SVGAGI (reference sequence). V was pared by 5 bases and J by 0 bases, with 1 base of the junction left unmatched. The CDR3 spans 15 residues. CDR3 amino acids: CASSRQGASYNEQFF. The CDR3 nucleotides read TGTGCCAGCAGTAGACAGGGGGCCTCCTACAATGAGCAGTTCTTC.

The rearrangement links TRBV7-2 to TRBJ1-2; perhaps TRBD1 as D (5 bases). CDR1 is SGHTA, CDR2 FQGNSA, per germline. Trimming left V 4 bases short and J 5 bases short, with 11 bases between. The CDR3 runs 13 residues. The CDR3 is CASSSPRQYGYTF. Written as DNA, the CDR3 is TGTGCCAGCAGCTCCCCCCGACAGTATGGCTACACCTTC.

The chain uses TRBV7-9 and TRBJ2-6; tentative D call: TRBD2 (5 bases). With 8 bases removed from V and 0 bases from J, the gap between germline ends came to 14 bases. This CDR3 has 16 residues. Germline loops: CDR1 SEHNR, CDR2 FQNEAQ (reference sequence). CDR3 sequence reads: CASGGLESSGANVLTF. The CDR3 coding sequence is TGTGCCAGCGGCGGACTTGAGAGCTCTGGGGCCAACGTCCTGACTTTC.

The V call is TRBV5-1, the J call TRBJ2-2, with D hard to call. This CDR3 has 14 amino acids. V was trimmed by 3 bases and J by 1 base, leaving 7 bases between them. Germline CDR1 is SGHRS and CDR2 is YFSETQ. The CDR3 spells CASSWDWNTGELFF. The CDR3, as DNA: TGCGCCAGCAGCTGGGATTGGAACACCGGGGAGCTGTTTTTT. Full variable domain (remainder filled in from reference TRBV5-1 and TRBJ2-2): KAGVTQTPRYLIKTRGQQVTLSCSPISGHRSVSWYQQTPGQGLQFLFEYFSETQRNKGNFPGRFSGRQFSNSRSEMNVSTLELGDSALYLCASSWDWNTGELFFGEGSRLTVL.

The gene calls are TRBV6-1 and TRBJ1-1; unclear D gene. V was clipped by 6 bases and J by 6 bases, with 17 bases between them. The CDR3 has 14 amino acids. CDR1 and CDR2 from the germline V gene are MNHNS and SASEGT. CDR3 in amino acids: CASRFGQVSSEAFF. The CDR3 DNA reads as TGTGCCAGCAGGTTCGGGCAGGTGTCGTCTGAAGCTTTCTTT.

CDR3 nucleotides: TGTGCCAGCAGCTCCGGACTAGCGGGGATCGGGGAGCTGTTTTTT. This encodes CASSSGLAGIGELFF. V is TRBV7-8 and J is TRBJ2-2; 12 bases are a match to TRBD2. The CDR3 contains 15 residues. CDR1 and CDR2 from the germline V gene are SGHVS and FQNEAQ. With V trimmed by 4 bases and J by 7 bases, 4 bases remained unmatched.

The chain is built from TRBV10-1 and TRBJ2-7; 9 nucleotides line up with TRBD2. Germline lookup yields CDR1 WNHNN and CDR2 SYGVQD (reference sequence). This CDR3 has 15 amino acids. Trimming removed 3 bases from V and 4 bases from J; junction bases left unmatched: 7. The CDR3 region is CASSEGISGGYEQYF. As DNA, the CDR3 is TGCGCCAGCAGTGAAGGGATTAGCGGGGGTTACGAGCAGTACTTC.

The chain combines TRBV6-5 with TRBJ2-7, with 7 bases that match TRBD1. The J segment lost 6 bases and the V segment lost 2 bases, leaving 4 bases of the junction unmatched. This CDR3 is built from 13 residues. Looked up from germline, CDR1 is MNHEY and CDR2 is SVGAGI. CDR3 DNA: TGTGCCAGCAGTTACCCCGGGACAGCCGAGCAGTACTTC. This translates into CASSYPGTAEQYF.

This clone was seen just once. One end of the junction varies from germline; a read error may be responsible. V gene TRBV5-1 combines with J gene TRBJ2-7; 8 bases match TRBD1. CDR3 length equals 15 residues. Germline CDR1 and CDR2: SGHRS and YFSETQ. CDR3 residues: CASSQQGAPSSEQYF. DNA of the CDR3: TGCGCCAGCAGCCAGCAGGGGGCGCCTTCCTCCGAGCAGTACTTC.

This clone turned up a few times. The rearrangement links TRBV19 to TRBJ2-1; TRBD2 might be the D (6 bases). This CDR3 spans 15 amino acids. CDR1 and CDR2 (germline): LNHDA, SQIVND (reference sequence). Trimming removed 6 bases from V and 4 bases from J, with 16 bases in between. The CDR3 loop is CASRGLGRKYNEQFF. The CDR3 coding sequence is TGTGCCAGTAGGGGACTTGGGAGAAAGTACAATGAGCAGTTCTTC. The full variable domain, completed using reference TRBV19 and TRBJ2-1, is DGGITQSPKYLFRKEGQNVTLSCEQNLNHDAMYWYRQDPGQGLRLIYYSQIVNDFQKGDIAEGYSVSREKKESFPLTVTSAQKNPTAFYLCASRGLGRKYNEQFFGPGTRLTVL.

The chain uses TRBV5-1 and TRBJ1-3, with 10 bases that match TRBD1. Germline V gene lookup returns CDR1 SGHRS and CDR2 YFSETQ. V was pared by 4 bases and J by 0 bases, with 4 bases of the junction left unmatched. The CDR3 runs to 16 residues. The CDR3 region is CASSTGQGTSGNTIYF. Here the CDR3 DNA reads TGCGCCAGCAGCACGGGACAGGGGACCTCTGGAAACACCATATATTTT.

The chain joins TRBV19 to TRBJ1-5; D perhaps matches TRBD1 (5 bases). This CDR3 contains 13 residues. V lost 7 bases to trimming and J lost 7 bases, with 14 bases between them. CDR1 is LNHDA, CDR2 SQIVND, per germline (reference sequence). Here the CDR3 reads CASKTGRHQPQHF. DNA for the CDR3: TGTGCCAGTAAAACAGGCCGGCACCAGCCCCAGCATTTT.

V and J are TRBV7-9 and TRBJ2-1; D gene unclear. The CDR3 has 12 residues. CDR1 SEHNR and CDR2 FQNEAQ come from the germline V gene (reference sequence). V gave up 4 bases and J gave up 7 bases, with 8 bases separating them. CDR3 in amino acids: CASSSPTNEQFF. CDR3 nucleotides: TGTGCCAGCAGCTCACCGACGAATGAGCAGTTCTTC. The full variable domain, rest sourced from reference TRBV7-9 and TRBJ2-1, is DTGVSQNPRHKITKRGQNVTFRCDPISEHNRLYWYRQTLGQGPEFLTYFQNEAQLEKSRLLSDRFSAERPKGSFSTLEIQRTEQGDSAMYLCASSSPTNEQFFGPGTRLTVL.

This clone has just a few counts. This chain joins TRBV5-1 and TRBJ2-1; TRBD2 matches at 8 bases. The CDR3 is 15 residues long. Germline CDR1 and CDR2: SGHRS and YFSETQ. Trimming took 0 bases from V and 4 from J; bases not matched to a gene: 3. CDR3 region: CASSLDGRGYNEQFF. CDR3 sequence (DNA): TGCGCCAGCAGCTTGGACGGGAGGGGGTACAATGAGCAGTTCTTC.

The CDR3: CAWSGLAGSSYEQYF. In DNA form, the CDR3 reads TGTGCCTGGAGCGGACTAGCGGGTTCATCCTACGAGCAGTACTTC. V and J are TRBV30 and TRBJ2-7, with TRBD2 matching over 11 bases. Trimming at V came to 3 bases and at J to 1 base, leaving 5 bases not matched to a gene. This CDR3 has 15 residues. Germline V lookup: CDR1 GTSNPN, CDR2 SVGIG (reference sequence).

The genes are TRBV11-2 and TRBJ1-2, with 7 nucleotides matching TRBD1. CDR1 and CDR2 from the germline V gene are SGHAT and FQNNGV. CDR3 length: 12 residues. V shed 6 bases and J 13 bases; nucleotides not matched to a gene: 11. CDR3 sequence reads: CASRTGGGASTF. CDR3 in DNA: TGTGCCAGCAGGACGGGAGGGGGCGCATCCACCTTC.

This chain joins TRBV6-5 and TRBJ2-7, with 10 bases identical to TRBD2. Germline-derived CDR1 and CDR2 are MNHEY and SVGAGI. The CDR3 covers 16 residues. V lost 0 bases, J lost 6 bases, and 8 bases stayed unmatched. The CDR3 nucleotides read TGTGCCAGCAGTTACTCGCTTCTAGCGGGGGCCGCCGAGCAGTACTTC. This encodes CASSYSLLAGAAEQYF.

The genes are TRBV6-1 and TRBJ2-2; maybe TRBD1 (6 bases). CDR1 MNHNS and CDR2 SASEGT come from the germline V gene. V was trimmed by 0 bases and J by 3 bases, leaving 8 bases between them. The CDR3 is 15 amino acids. CDR3 region: CASSEAAGDTGELFF. Here the CDR3 DNA reads TGTGCCAGCAGTGAAGCGGCAGGGGACACCGGGGAGCTGTTTTTT.

The V gene is TRBV5-6, the J gene TRBJ2-3; no firm D call. Trimming cost V 1 base and J 2 bases, with 8 bases left between them. This CDR3 comprises 14 residues. In germline, CDR1 is SGHDT, CDR2 YYEEEE. CDR3 amino acids: CASSLYGHTDTQYF. The CDR3 DNA reads as TGTGCCAGCAGCTTGTATGGGCACACAGATACGCAGTATTTT.

The V and J genes are TRBV20-1 and TRBJ1-1; D is undetermined. Germline V gene sequence: CDR1 DFQATT, CDR2 SNEGSKA (reference sequence). This CDR3 is built from 11 residues. V was clipped by 5 bases and J by 2 bases, with 6 bases between them. CDR3 loop: CSARYNTEAFF. CDR3 nucleotides: TGCAGTGCTCGTTATAACACTGAAGCTTTCTTT.

The chain employs TRBV5-4 and TRBJ2-5; D possibly corresponds to TRBD2 (5 bases). Between the trimmed V and J ends, which lost 3 bases and 1 base, there was a span of 10 bases. This CDR3 has 14 amino acids. CDR1 is SGHNT, CDR2 YYREEE, per germline (reference sequence). Written as DNA, the CDR3 is TGTGCCAGCAGCTCGCTTGCGGGCCAAGAGACCCAGTACTTC. This encodes CASSSLAGQETQYF.